The 17 T cell receptor beta chains reported below all come from one sample, sequenced in a study of identical twins. Each CDR3 protein is one row after TCRdb ran MiXCR on the 5' RACE reads. The sample contains roughly 240,000 distinct CDR3 sequences, about 7.5% of which appear only once. These data were also filed under a second study, of yellow fever vaccine responses in identical twins.

Sequencing was performed on CD8+ T cells sorted from blood. Receptors originate from a woman younger than 30 in good health.

This clonotype was recorded at least ten times. This chain joins TRBV12-3 or TRBV12-4 and TRBJ2-1, with D possibly being TRBD1 (5 bases). This CDR3 has 12 amino acids. V was shortened by 8 bases and J by 10 bases, with 15 bases between the two germline ends. CDR3 DNA sequence: TGTGCCAGCCAGGGTCTTAACGGAGAGCAGTTCTTC. Protein product: CASQGLNGEQFF.

The chain has TRBV27 and TRBJ2-5; tentative D call: TRBD1 (5 bases). Germline values: CDR1 MNHEY, CDR2 SMNVEV (reference sequence). Trimming left V 5 bases short and J 0 bases short, with 13 bases between. The CDR3 covers 15 residues. The CDR3 region has the DNA TGTGCCAGCAGTCCACTACAGGCTAACCAAGAGACCCAGTACTTC. Its protein product is CASSPLQANQETQYF.

This clonotype has a count of ten or more. V and J are TRBV4-1 and TRBJ2-6; unclear D gene. Germline V gives CDR1 MGHRA, CDR2 YSYEKL. Trimming stripped 1 base from V and 0 bases from J, with 4 bases between. This CDR3 region has 15 residues. The DNA of the CDR3 is TGCGCCAGCAGCCAAGGGCTCTCTGGGGCCAACGTCCTGACTTTC. Translating gives CASSQGLSGANVLTF.

The chain is built from TRBV4-2 and TRBJ2-3; 11 bases match TRBD2. J gave up 3 bases and V 0 bases, and 8 bases lay outside the gene matches. Germline V CDR1 and CDR2: LGHNA, YNFKEQ. The length of the CDR3 is 18 residues. The CDR3 DNA follows: TGTGCCAGCAGCCAAGAATGGCTAGCGGGGGGAAGGACAGATACGCAGTATTTT. Its translation is CASSQEWLAGGRTDTQYF.

The V call is TRBV11-2, the J call TRBJ1-1, with no clear D. Trimming left V 4 bases short and J 0 bases short, with 15 bases between. The CDR3 has 16 residues. Germline loops: CDR1 SGHAT, CDR2 FQNNGV. CDR3 DNA sequence: TGTGCCAGCAGCTCGAGCTCGCGGACCATGAACACTGAAGCTTTCTTT. It translates to CASSSSSRTMNTEAFF.

This rearrangement joins TRBV10-1 to TRBJ2-1; 10 nucleotides line up with TRBD2. Germline V gene sequence: CDR1 WNHNN, CDR2 SYGVQD (reference sequence). With V trimmed by 3 bases and J by 9 bases, 11 bases remained unmatched. The CDR3 runs to 16 residues. CDR3 nucleotide sequence: TGCGCCAGCAGTGAAAGTCGAGCGGGGGGGCCTGGTGAGCAGTTCTTC. Protein: CASSESRAGGPGEQFF.

This clonotype was detected many times. The gene calls are TRBV7-9 and TRBJ1-5; 8 positions match TRBD1. The V gene end was trimmed by 2 bases and the J gene end by 6 bases; junction bases not matched to a gene: 3. CDR3 size: 14 residues. Germline CDR1 and CDR2: SEHNR and FQNEAQ (reference sequence). The CDR3 spells CASSLQGASQPQHF. The CDR3 bases are TGTGCCAGCAGCTTACAGGGGGCTAGTCAGCCCCAGCATTTT.

This clonotype appeared many times. J is TRBJ1-2 and V is TRBV6-5; D is ambiguous. The V gene lost 3 bases and the J gene lost 5 bases, with 10 bases spanning the gap. This CDR3 comprises 13 residues. Germline V gives CDR1 MNHEY, CDR2 SVGAGI. The CDR3: CASSYGQLYGYTF. The DNA of the CDR3 is TGTGCCAGCAGTTATGGGCAACTTTATGGCTACACCTTC.

Only a few counts were recorded for this clonotype. V is TRBV7-9 and J is TRBJ2-3, with TRBD1 matching 7 bases. V shed 10 bases and J 1 base; nucleotides not matched to a gene: 11. Germline V CDR1 and CDR2: SEHNR, FQNEAQ (reference sequence). This CDR3 comprises 15 residues. CDR3 nucleotide sequence: TGTGCCACCCTCGAACAGGGGTTTGGCACAGATACGCAGTATTTT. Translated, it gives CATLEQGFGTDTQYF. The whole variable domain, filled in from reference TRBV7-9 and TRBJ2-3, reads DTGVSQNPRHKITKRGQNVTFRCDPISEHNRLYWYRQTLGQGPEFLTYFQNEAQLEKSRLLSDRFSAERPKGSFSTLEIQRTEQGDSAMYLCATLEQGFGTDTQYFGPGTRLTVL.

This clonotype appeared a few times. The chain's CDR3 is CSARAEYNEKLFF. The DNA of the CDR3 is TGCAGTGCTAGAGCAGAGTATAATGAAAAACTGTTTTTT. J is TRBJ1-4 and V is TRBV20-1, with D unclear. CDR1 and CDR2 (germline): DFQATT, SNEGSKA (reference sequence). Trimming pared 1 base from V and 4 bases from J, leaving 7 bases between. The CDR3 spans 13 residues.

This clonotype was seen at least ten times. The rearrangement uses TRBV27 and TRBJ1-6; D uncertain. Trimming stripped 6 bases from V and 0 bases from J, with 12 bases between. CDR3 size: 16 residues. The V gene's germline CDR1 is MNHEY and CDR2 SMNVEV (reference sequence). CDR3 region: CASSRPPFSYNSPLHF. CDR3 nucleotide sequence: TGTGCCAGCAGCCGACCTCCTTTCTCCTATAATTCACCCCTCCACTTT.

With respect to this clonotype: The CDR3 carries no conserved terminal phenylalanine or tryptophan, so it likely arises from a read error. The chain carries TRBV20-1 and TRBJ1-1; 7 bases match TRBD1. V was clipped by 5 bases and J by 4 bases; unmatched bases: 10. The CDR3 contains 14 residues. CDR1 and CDR2 (germline): DFQATT, SNEGSKA (reference sequence). The CDR3 sequence: CSARPDRVFTEAFS. Written as DNA, the CDR3 is TGCAGTGCTCGACCCGACAGGGTGTTCACTGAAGCTTTCTCT.

This clonotype was recorded at least ten times. The chain joins TRBV4-1 to TRBJ2-7; D is possibly TRBD1 (5 bases). This CDR3 has 14 residues. CDR1 and CDR2 from the germline V gene are MGHRA and YSYEKL. The V end was cut by 4 bases, the J end by 2 bases, with 12 bases between. Written as DNA, the CDR3 is TGCGCCAGCAGCCCTGACAGTAACACCTACGAGCAGTACGTC. Encoded protein: CASSPDSNTYEQYV.

This clonotype appeared many times. The chain couples TRBV24-1 to TRBJ2-1; 11 nucleotides line up with TRBD2. The CDR3 spans 17 residues. Germline V gene lookup returns CDR1 KGHDR and CDR2 SFDVKD. V shed 6 bases, J shed 5 bases, and the junction held 11 bases outside the gene matches. The CDR3 reads CATSSRVAGGPNNEQFF. DNA for the CDR3: TGTGCCACCAGTTCACGAGTAGCGGGAGGGCCGAACAATGAGCAGTTCTTC.

The chain employs TRBV6-6 and TRBJ2-1; D is uncertain. V lost 5 bases to trimming and J lost 8 bases, with 10 bases between them. Germline values: CDR1 MNHNY, CDR2 SVGAGI (reference sequence). CDR3 length: 12 amino acids. The CDR3 DNA is TGTGCCAGCAGTCTAGAGTCCCATGAGCAGTTCTTC. Its protein is CASSLESHEQFF.

This clonotype has more than one count but fewer than ten. CDR3 amino acids: CASSLFSNNEQFF. The CDR3 DNA reads as TGTGCCAGCAGCTTATTCAGTAACAATGAGCAGTTCTTC. V usage is TRBV7-9 and J usage is TRBJ2-1, with D hard to call. CDR1 SEHNR and CDR2 FQNEAQ come from the germline V gene (reference sequence). CDR3 length: 13 amino acids. Trimming shortened V by 2 bases and J by 5 bases, and 7 bases separated the two germline ends.

In this sample, this clonotype turned up many times. The chain combines TRBV10-2 with TRBJ2-7; no clear D gene. The V and J ends lost 0 bases and 3 bases respectively, with 18 bases between them. The CDR3 contains 17 residues. Germline V gene sequence: CDR1 WSHSY, CDR2 SAAADI. The CDR3 DNA follows: TGCGCCAGCAGTGAGTCGGATGCAACCCCGGCCGTCTACGAGCAGTACTTC. This codes for CASSESDATPAVYEQYF.